The entry that follows covers one T cell receptor beta chain sequence. The target antigen is unknown. V gave up 5 bases and J gave up 8 bases; unmatched junction bases: 5. Germline V gene sequence: CDR1 SEHNR, CDR2 FQNEAQ (reference sequence). The CDR3 extends over 12 amino acids. A second PCR of about 7 to 11 cycles used a sample-barcoded 5' primer and a J-beta primer mix. Each CDR3 protein gets one entry after TCRdb re-called the 5' RACE reads with MiXCR. The sample has around 690,000 distinct CDR3 sequences, roughly 50% seen once. The source of the sample is a study of blood T cells in healthy people across ages. Across the study: Template switching recovered approximately one barcoded beta molecule for every two T cells. Study-wide findings and caveats: Because sorting was not performed, PBMCs prevented conclusive naive versus antigen-experienced comparison. As naive T cell percentage varied, TCR beta diversity correlated strongly with it.

The TCR originated in a man aged 60-69 years in good health. Sequenced: blood. V usage is TRBV7-9 and J usage is TRBJ1-1; 7 bases match TRBD1. For the CDR3, the DNA is TGTGCCAGCAGCCCCCGGGACAGAGAAGCTTTCTTT. Amino acid sequence: CASSPRDREAFF.